The sequence of this T cell receptor beta chain was determined in a study of PD-L1 blockade in urothelial cancer. Across the whole study: Men with urothelial cancer arising in the bladder made up about nine tenths of the roughly 29 patients. At 6 weeks and at 3 weeks (second dose) after treatment start, blood was analyzed.

The CDR3 covers 14 residues. The junction had 2 bases not matched to a gene; V was cut back by 0 bases and J by 4 bases. Germline values: CDR1 SGHKS, CDR2 YYEKEE (reference sequence). As regards this clone: Its cognate antigen is unknown.

Libraries were prepared by immunoSEQ multiplex PCR; TCRdb keeps only in-frame clonotypes and omits some of them. In the table there are under 45,000 clones, 82% of which are singletons. Patients in the study were battling locally advanced or metastatic urothelial carcinoma. Findings and limits, study-wide: Patients who had durable benefit saw their tumor-associated blood clones expand more at 3 weeks.

The sequencing here drew on PBMCs, taken around atezolizumab (anti-PD-L1) treatment. The chain is built from TRBV5-5 and TRBJ1-1; 8 nucleotides agree with TRBD1. The sequence was obtained from a man aged 55 to 69 with urothelial cancer. The CDR3 protein is CASSLAGQGTEAFF. CDR3 DNA: TGTGCCAGCAGCTTGGCTGGACAGGGCACTGAAGCTTTCTTT. The variable domain in full, completed from reference TRBV5-5 and TRBJ1-1, reads DAGVTQSPTHLIKTRGQQVTLRCSPISGHKSVSWYQQVLGQGPQFIFQYYEKEERGRGNFPDRFSARQFPNYSSELNVNALLLGDSALYLCASSLAGQGTEAFFGQGTRLTVV.